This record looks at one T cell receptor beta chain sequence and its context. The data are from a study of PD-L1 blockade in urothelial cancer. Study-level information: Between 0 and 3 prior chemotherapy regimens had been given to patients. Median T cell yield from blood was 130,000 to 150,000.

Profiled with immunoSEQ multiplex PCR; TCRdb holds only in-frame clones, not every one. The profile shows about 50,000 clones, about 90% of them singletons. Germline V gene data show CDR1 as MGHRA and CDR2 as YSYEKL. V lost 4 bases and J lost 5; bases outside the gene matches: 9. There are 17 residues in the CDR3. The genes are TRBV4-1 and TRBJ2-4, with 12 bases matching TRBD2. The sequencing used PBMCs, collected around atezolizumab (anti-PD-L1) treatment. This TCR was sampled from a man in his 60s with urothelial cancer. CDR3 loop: CASSLVPLAGGENIQYF. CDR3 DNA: TGCGCCAGCAGCCTCGTGCCACTAGCGGGGGGAGAAAACATTCAGTACTTC.